Shown below are 20 T cell receptor beta chains from a single sample sequenced in a study of blood T cell repertoires in COVID-19. Sequenced by immunoSEQ multiplex PCR; TCRdb stores in-frame clones only, minus some. The sample records roughly 69,000 clones, almost 90% being singletons. Material: peripheral blood. The receptors come from a man in his forties or fifties with acute or convalescent COVID-19.

The CDR3 DNA sequence: TGTGCCAGCAGTTACTCGATCAGGGGGCCTTACGAGCAGTACTTC. It translates to CASSYSIRGPYEQYF. The V and J genes are TRBV6-2 or TRBV6-3 and TRBJ2-7; 8 positions agree with TRBD1. V lost 0 bases, J lost 4 bases, and 5 bases stayed unmatched. Germline assignment: CDR1 MNHEY and CDR2 SVGEGT. This CDR3 region has 15 residues.

The rearrangement links TRBV5-5 to TRBJ2-5, with D perhaps matching TRBD2 (7 bases). The CDR3 spans 14 residues. V was clipped by 6 bases and J by 4 bases, with 16 bases between them. Germline CDR1 reads SGHKS; CDR2 reads YYEKEE (reference sequence). The CDR3 loop is CASKQLGGGETQYF. CDR3 sequence (DNA): TGTGCCAGCAAGCAATTAGGGGGGGGAGAGACCCAGTACTTC.

The chain uses TRBV11-3 and TRBJ2-7, with TRBD2 identical over 8 bases. In germline, CDR1 is SGHNT, CDR2 YENEEA. The CDR3 extends over 15 amino acids. V gave up 5 bases and J gave up 5 bases; unmatched junction bases: 11. CDR3 sequence reads: CASSPRSGSKHEQYF. CDR3 coding DNA: TGTGCCAGCAGCCCACGCAGCGGGAGTAAACACGAGCAGTACTTC.

This chain's CDR3 is CASSGTGTGGFGYTF. CDR3 DNA: TGTGCCAGCAGTGGAACCGGGACAGGGGGCTTTGGCTACACCTTC. The chain recombines TRBV25-1 with TRBJ1-2; 12 nucleotides match TRBD1. CDR1 and CDR2 from the germline V gene are MGHDK and SYGVNS. Trimming at V came to 4 bases and at J to 7 bases, leaving 7 bases not matched to a gene. This CDR3 is 15 amino acids long.

The chain uses TRBV21-1 and TRBJ2-5; no DNA check was done on the table's D call, TRBD2. TRBV21-1 is marked as a pseudogene. The CDR3 loop spans 16 amino acids. The CDR3 nucleotides are TGTGCCAGCAGCGGCGCAGGACTAGCGGTTCAAGAGACCCAGTACTTC. It specifies CASSGAGLAVQETQYF.

V gene TRBV30 combines with J gene TRBJ2-1; TRBD2 matches at 10 bases. Germline values: CDR1 GTSNPN, CDR2 SVGIG (reference sequence). The CDR3 has 13 residues. Unmatched junction bases numbered 5, after V lost 4 bases and J lost 8 bases. CDR3 bases: TGTGCCTGGACTAGCGGGAGTTTGGATGAGCAGTTCTTC. This sequence encodes CAWTSGSLDEQFF.

The chain has TRBV27 and TRBJ1-1; D ambiguous. CDR3 length equals 15 residues. The V gene's germline CDR1 is MNHEY and CDR2 SMNVEV (reference sequence). Trimming pared 1 base from V and 2 bases from J, leaving 11 bases between. The CDR3 sequence is CASSLFQAANTEAFF. CDR3 nucleotides: TGTGCCAGCAGTTTATTCCAGGCCGCTAACACTGAAGCTTTCTTT.

The chain joins TRBV6-5 to TRBJ1-5; 8 nucleotides match TRBD1. The length of the CDR3 is 13 residues. The V and J ends lost 5 bases and 9 bases, in that order; junction bases with no gene match: 6. Germline loops: CDR1 MNHEY, CDR2 SVGAGI. The CDR3 nucleotides read TGTGCCAGCAGTCGGGACAGGCCTAGGCCCCAGCATTTT. Its protein product is CASSRDRPRPQHF.

The CDR3 reads CATGTSGNTDTQYF. Written as DNA, the CDR3 is TGTGCCACCGGGACTAGCGGGAACACAGATACGCAGTATTTT. The J gene is TRBJ2-3, the V gene TRBV19, with 13 nucleotides matching TRBD2. Germline CDR1 and CDR2: LNHDA and SQIVND (reference sequence). The CDR3 loop spans 14 amino acids. The V segment lost 10 bases and the J segment 2 bases; nucleotides outside the gene matches: 3.

The chain has TRBV7-9 and TRBJ2-3; a possible D gene is TRBD2 (6 bases). Trimming removed 4 bases from V and 7 bases from J, with 12 bases in between. Per germline, CDR1 SEHNR and CDR2 FQNEAQ (reference sequence). The CDR3 is 13 residues long. The CDR3 is CASSSLALNTQYF. The CDR3 DNA reads TGTGCCAGCAGCTCGCTAGCGTTGAATACGCAGTATTTT.

This chain joins TRBV18 and TRBJ2-3; 8 nucleotides agree with TRBD2. This CDR3 comprises 18 residues. Germline lookup yields CDR1 KGHSH and CDR2 LQKENI. The J segment lost 2 bases and the V segment lost 3 bases, leaving 13 bases of the junction unmatched. Written as DNA, the CDR3 is TGTGCCAGCTCACCCGCGGGGGTAGCGGGACTTCCCACAGATACGCAGTATTTT. Its translation: CASSPAGVAGLPTDTQYF.

V is TRBV6-1 and J is TRBJ2-2, with 9 bases matching TRBD1. Trimming at V came to 1 base and at J to 4 bases, leaving 1 base not matched to a gene. CDR3 length: 15 residues. Per the germline V gene, CDR1 is MNHNS and CDR2 is SASEGT. CDR3 coding DNA: TGTGCCAGCAGTGAAGGGACAGGGGTCACCGGGGAGCTGTTTTTT. Protein product: CASSEGTGVTGELFF.

The rearrangement links TRBV6-5 to TRBJ1-5; D is ambiguous. The CDR3 length is 13 residues. V lost 7 bases and J lost 4, with 11 bases in between. The germline V gene has CDR1 MNHEY and CDR2 SVGAGI. CDR3 in DNA: TGTGCCAGCATCGAGAACCCTAATCAGCCCCAGCATTTT. Protein: CASIENPNQPQHF.

The chain's CDR3 is CASSSGTGGNYGYTF. CDR3 DNA sequence: TGTGCCAGCAGTTCCGGGACAGGGGGCAACTATGGCTACACCTTC. The chain has TRBV27 and TRBJ1-2; 12 nucleotides agree with TRBD1. Per germline, CDR1 MNHEY and CDR2 SMNVEV (reference sequence). The junction had 2 bases not matched to a gene; V was cut back by 4 bases and J by 2 bases. CDR3 length equals 15 residues.

V usage is TRBV11-2 and J usage is TRBJ2-3; 8 nucleotides agree with TRBD2. Germline CDR1 is SGHAT and CDR2 is FQNNGV. CDR3 length equals 15 residues. V lost 3 bases and J lost 4; bases outside the gene matches: 6. As DNA, the CDR3 is TGTGCCAGCAGCTTCGGGAGGGCCAGCTCAGATACGCAGTATTTT. This translates into CASSFGRASSDTQYF.

The chain employs TRBV7-2 and TRBJ2-2; D might be TRBD2 (6 bases). V was clipped by 4 bases and J by 8 bases, with 8 bases between them. The CDR3 contains 12 residues. Per germline, CDR1 SGHTA and CDR2 FQGNSA. CDR3 coding DNA: TGTGCCAGCAGCTCGGCGGGGGGGGAGCTGTTTTTT. Residues: CASSSAGGELFF.

This chain joins TRBV10-3 and TRBJ1-2; a weak D match, TRBD1 (6 bases). This CDR3 contains 15 residues. The germline V and J ends were trimmed by 0 bases and 1 base, with 9 bases remaining between them. Germline V gene lookup returns CDR1 ENHRY and CDR2 SYGVKD. CDR3 coding DNA: TGTGCCATCAGTGAGTCTTTAGGGGGTAACTATGGCTACACCTTC. This sequence encodes CAISESLGGNYGYTF.

The chain couples TRBV29-1 to TRBJ1-4; the D gene is possibly TRBD1 (6 bases). Germline CDR1 SQVTM, CDR2 ANQGSEA. This CDR3 comprises 13 residues. Trimming cost V 2 bases and J 7 bases, with 11 bases left between them. CDR3 sequence reads: CSVETGQGEKLFF. The CDR3 DNA follows: TGCAGCGTTGAAACAGGGCAGGGTGAAAAACTGTTTTTT.

The rearrangement uses TRBV27 and TRBJ1-1; D is perhaps TRBD1 (6 bases). Germline CDR1 reads MNHEY; CDR2 reads SMNVEV (reference sequence). The V end lost 3 bases, the J end lost 11 bases, and 16 bases lay between the germline ends. The CDR3 sequence is 13 residues long. CDR3 sequence: CASSFQTGQKAFF. DNA for the CDR3: TGTGCCAGCAGTTTCCAAACAGGGCAGAAGGCTTTCTTT.

This chain connects TRBV7-9 to TRBJ1-6, with a weak D call TRBD1 (6 bases). The length of the CDR3 is 15 residues. CDR1 is SEHNR, CDR2 FQNEAQ, per germline (reference sequence). The V end lost 6 bases, the J end lost 8 bases, and 17 bases lay between the germline ends. The chain's CDR3 is CASSRATGKDSPLHF. The CDR3 coding sequence is TGTGCCAGCAGTCGAGCCACAGGGAAGGATTCACCCCTCCACTTT.